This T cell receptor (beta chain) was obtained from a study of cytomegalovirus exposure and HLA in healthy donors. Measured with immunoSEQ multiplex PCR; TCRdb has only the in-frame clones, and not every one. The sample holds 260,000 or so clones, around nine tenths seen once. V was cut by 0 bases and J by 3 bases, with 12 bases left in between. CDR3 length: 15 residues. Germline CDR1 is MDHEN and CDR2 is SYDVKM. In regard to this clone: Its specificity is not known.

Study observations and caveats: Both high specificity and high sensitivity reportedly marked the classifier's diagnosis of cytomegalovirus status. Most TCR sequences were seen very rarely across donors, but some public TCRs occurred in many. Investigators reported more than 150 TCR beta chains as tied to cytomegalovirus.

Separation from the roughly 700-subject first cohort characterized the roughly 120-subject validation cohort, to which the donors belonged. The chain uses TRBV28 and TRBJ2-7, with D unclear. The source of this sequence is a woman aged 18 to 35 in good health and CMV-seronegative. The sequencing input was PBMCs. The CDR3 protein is CASSLWTEIGYEQYF. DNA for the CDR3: TGTGCCAGCAGTTTATGGACTGAAATTGGCTACGAGCAGTACTTC.